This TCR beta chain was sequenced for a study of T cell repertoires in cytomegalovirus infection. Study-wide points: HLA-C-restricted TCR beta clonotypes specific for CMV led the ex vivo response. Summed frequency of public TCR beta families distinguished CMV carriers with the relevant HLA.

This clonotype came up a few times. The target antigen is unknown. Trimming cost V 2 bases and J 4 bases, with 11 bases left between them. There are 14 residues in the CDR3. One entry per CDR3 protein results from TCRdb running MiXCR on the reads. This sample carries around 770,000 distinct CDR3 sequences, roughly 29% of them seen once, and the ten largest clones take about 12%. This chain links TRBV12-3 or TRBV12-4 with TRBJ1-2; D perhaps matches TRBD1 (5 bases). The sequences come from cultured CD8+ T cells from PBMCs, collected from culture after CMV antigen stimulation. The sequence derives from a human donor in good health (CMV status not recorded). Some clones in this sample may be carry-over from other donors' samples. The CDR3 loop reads CASSLKGMAYGYTF. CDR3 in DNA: TGTGCCAGCAGTTTAAAGGGGATGGCCTATGGCTACACCTTC.